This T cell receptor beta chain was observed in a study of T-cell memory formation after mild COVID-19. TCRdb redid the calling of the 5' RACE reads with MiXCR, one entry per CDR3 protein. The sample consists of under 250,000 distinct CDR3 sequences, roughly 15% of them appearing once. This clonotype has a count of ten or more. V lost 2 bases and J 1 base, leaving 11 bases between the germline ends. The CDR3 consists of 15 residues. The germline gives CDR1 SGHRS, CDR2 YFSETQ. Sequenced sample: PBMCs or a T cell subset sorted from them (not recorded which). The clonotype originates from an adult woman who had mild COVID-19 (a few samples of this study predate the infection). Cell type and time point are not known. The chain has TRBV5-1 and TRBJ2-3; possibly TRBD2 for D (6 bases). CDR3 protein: CASSFYTGGTDTQYF. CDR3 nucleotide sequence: TGCGCCAGCAGCTTTTACACGGGGGGCACAGATACGCAGTATTTT.